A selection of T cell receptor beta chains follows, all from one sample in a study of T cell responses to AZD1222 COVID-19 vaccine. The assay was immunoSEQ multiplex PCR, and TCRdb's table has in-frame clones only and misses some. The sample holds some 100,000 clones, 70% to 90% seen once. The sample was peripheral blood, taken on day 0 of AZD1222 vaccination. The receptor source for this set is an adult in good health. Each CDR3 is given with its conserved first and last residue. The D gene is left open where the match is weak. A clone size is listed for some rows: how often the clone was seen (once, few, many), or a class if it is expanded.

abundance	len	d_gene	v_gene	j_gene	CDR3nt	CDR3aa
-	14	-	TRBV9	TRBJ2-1	TGTGCCAGCAGCGTAGAGGCACGGAAAGGTGAGCAGTTCTTC	CASSVEARKGEQFF
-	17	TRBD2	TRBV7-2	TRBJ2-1	TGTGCCAGCAGCTTAGTCGGGACTAGCGGGATTGTTTTCGATGAGATCTTC	CASSLVGTSGIVFDEIF
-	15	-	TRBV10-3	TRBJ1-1	TGTGCCATCAGTGAGTCAGCCGATGGGTACACTGAAGCTTTCTTT	CAISESADGYTEAFF
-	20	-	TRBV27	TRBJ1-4	TGTGCCAGCAGCACCCTCAACAGGAGGGAGAGAGGTCAAGGCCGGGACAAACTGTTTTTT	CASSTLNRRERGQGRDKLFF
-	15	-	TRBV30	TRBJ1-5	TGTGCCTGGAGTGCCGTGGGGCAGCGCAATCAGCCCCAGCATTTT	CAWSAVGQRNQPQHF
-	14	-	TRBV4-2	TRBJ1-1	TGTGCCAGCAGCCAAGTCGGTGCGAACACTGAAGCTTTCTTT	CASSQVGANTEAFF
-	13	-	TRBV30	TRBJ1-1	TGTGCCTGGAGTAATACCCTGGGGGGTGAAGCTTTCTTT	CAWSNTLGGEAFF
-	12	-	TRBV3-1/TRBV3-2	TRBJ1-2	TGTGCCAGCAGCCGGGCGGACTATGGCTACACCTTC	CASSRADYGYTF
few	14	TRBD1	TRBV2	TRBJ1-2	TGTGCCACCAAAATACAGGGGTTGGACTATGGCTACACCTTC	CATKIQGLDYGYTF
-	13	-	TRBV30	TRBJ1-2	TGTGCCTGGAGGCGCCCGGGGGTGGATGGCTACACCTTC	CAWRRPGVDGYTF
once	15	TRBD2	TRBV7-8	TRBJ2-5	TGTGCCAGCAGCGTCCCTAGCGGGGGGGGAGAGACCCAGTACTTC	CASSVPSGGGETQYF
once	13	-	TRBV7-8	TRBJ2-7	TGTGCCAGCAGCTTAGTCGAGTCCTACGAGCAGTACTTC	CASSLVESYEQYF
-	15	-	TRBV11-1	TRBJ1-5	TGTGCCAGCAGCTTACCAACGAGGTTCAATCAGCCCCAGCATTTT	CASSLPTRFNQPQHF
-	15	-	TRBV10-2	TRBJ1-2	TGCGCCAGCAGTGACACGGGAGGCAGCAACTATGGCTACACCTTC	CASSDTGGSNYGYTF
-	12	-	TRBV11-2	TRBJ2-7	TGTGCCAGCAGCTTAGGCAGTCAAGAGCAGTACTTC	CASSLGSQEQYF
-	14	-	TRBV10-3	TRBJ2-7	TGTGCCATCAGTGAGTCTGCAGCAACCTACGAGCAGTACTTC	CAISESAATYEQYF
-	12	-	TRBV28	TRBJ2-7	TGTGCCAGCAGTTTATGGGGTGGCGAGCAGTACTTC	CASSLWGGEQYF
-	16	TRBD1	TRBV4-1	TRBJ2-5	TGCGCCAGCAGCCCACAAGGGGCAGGGGGACAAGAGACCCAGTACTTC	CASSPQGAGGQETQYF
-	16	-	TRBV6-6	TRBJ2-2	TGTGCCAGCACTCCGGCCCAGCGGTTATCCACCGGGGAGCTGTTTTTT	CASTPAQRLSTGELFF
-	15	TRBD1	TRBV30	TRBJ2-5	TGTGCCTGGAGTACTGACAGGGAATGGCAAGAAGCCCAGTACTTC	CAWSTDREWQEAQYF
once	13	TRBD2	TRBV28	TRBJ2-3	TGTGCCAGCAGAACTAGCGGAACAGATACGCAGTATTTT	CASRTSGTDTQYF
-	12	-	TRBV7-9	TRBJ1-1	TGTGCCAGCAGCTACCGCGACACTGAAGCTTTCTTT	CASSYRDTEAFF
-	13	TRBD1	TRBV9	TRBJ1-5	TGTGCCAGCAGCGTAGGGACAGGGGAGCCCCAGCATTTT	CASSVGTGEPQHF
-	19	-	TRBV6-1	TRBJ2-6	TGTGCCAGCAGTGAAAGGGTGGGGAGGCGGCAGTCTGGGGCCAACGTCCTGACTTTC	CASSERVGRRQSGANVLTF
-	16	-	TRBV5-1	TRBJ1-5	TGCGCCAGCAGCTTGGAGGGGCCGGGGATGAGTCAGCCCCAGCATTTT	CASSLEGPGMSQPQHF
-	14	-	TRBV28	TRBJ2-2	TGTGCCAGCAGAACACTAGCGAACACCGGGGAGCTGTTTTTT	CASRTLANTGELFF
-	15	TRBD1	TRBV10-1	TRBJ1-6	TGCGCCAGCGCAGGGACAGACCCATATAATTCACCCCTCCACTTT	CASAGTDPYNSPLHF